Listed below are T cell receptor beta chains from one sample, sequenced in a study of glioma-infiltrating T cells. TCRdb redid the calling of the multiplex PCR reads with MiXCR, one entry per CDR3 protein. The repertoire holds 35,000 to 45,000 distinct CDR3 sequences, 20% to 25% seen once, with roughly 6% in the top ten. The sample comprised glioma tissue, nonneoplastic brain tissue, or PBMCs (not recorded which). The receptors stem from a human donor with low-grade glioma or glioblastoma, undergoing nonglioma brain surgery, or in good health (not recorded which). Both conserved end residues are part of each CDR3. The D gene is left open where the match is weak. The size entry is marked missing in some rows and otherwise reads once, few, many or a size class.

d_call: TRBD1
clone_size: many
v_call: TRBV11-2
j_call: TRBJ2-1
cdr3_aa: CASSLSTGTGLFF
cdr3_nt: TGTGCCAGCAGCTTGTCCACCGGGACAGGGTTGTTCTTC

d_call: TRBD1
clone_size: -
v_call: TRBV27
j_call: TRBJ2-5
cdr3_aa: CAISLSWDRQESQYF
cdr3_nt: TGTGCCATCAGTTTATCTTGGGACAGACAAGAGAGCCAGTACTTC

d_call: -
clone_size: many
v_call: TRBV6-2/TRBV6-3
j_call: TRBJ2-7
cdr3_aa: CASSYSVPKTYEQYF
cdr3_nt: TGTGCCAGCAGTTACTCGGTTCCCAAAACCTACGAGCAGTACTTC

d_call: -
clone_size: many
v_call: TRBV10-3
j_call: TRBJ1-2
cdr3_aa: CAISAGDYGYTF
cdr3_nt: TGTGCCATCAGTGCAGGGGACTATGGCTACACCTTC

d_call: TRBD2
clone_size: -
v_call: TRBV4-2
j_call: TRBJ2-6
cdr3_aa: CASSQASGTSSGANVLTF
cdr3_nt: TGTGCCAGCAGCCAAGCCTCCGGGACTAGCTCTGGGGCCAACGTCCTGACTTTC

d_call: -
clone_size: -
v_call: TRBV7-6
j_call: TRBJ1-1
cdr3_aa: CASSLAPGQAGEAFF
cdr3_nt: TGTGCCAGCAGCTTAGCGCCTGGACAAGCGGGTGAAGCTTTCTTT

d_call: -
clone_size: -
v_call: TRBV19
j_call: TRBJ1-2
cdr3_aa: CASRTDRGAQINYGYTF
cdr3_nt: TGTGCCAGTAGGACGGACCGGGGGGCCCAGATTAACTATGGCTACACCTTC

d_call: TRBD2
clone_size: -
v_call: TRBV27
j_call: TRBJ2-5
cdr3_aa: CASSLRLAGGETQYF
cdr3_nt: TGTGCCAGCAGTTTAAGACTAGCGGGAGGAGAGACCCAGTACTTC

d_call: -
clone_size: -
v_call: TRBV11-2
j_call: TRBJ2-3
cdr3_aa: CASSLVGVSTDTQYF
cdr3_nt: TGTGCCAGCAGCTTAGTTGGGGTTAGCACAGATACGCAGTATTTT

d_call: TRBD2
clone_size: many
v_call: TRBV19
j_call: TRBJ2-7
cdr3_aa: CASSPTSGRFEQYF
cdr3_nt: TGTGCCAGTAGTCCGACTAGCGGGAGGTTCGAGCAGTACTTC

d_call: -
clone_size: few
v_call: TRBV3-1
j_call: TRBJ2-5
cdr3_aa: CASSQLVRGQETQYF
cdr3_nt: TGTGCCAGCAGCCAATTAGTCAGGGGACAAGAGACCCAGTACTTC

d_call: -
clone_size: many
v_call: TRBV6-1
j_call: TRBJ2-6
cdr3_aa: CASSAGWGRGSSGANVLTF
cdr3_nt: TGTGCCAGCAGTGCGGGTTGGGGGAGGGGGTCCTCTGGGGCCAACGTCCTGACTTTC

d_call: TRBD1
clone_size: many
v_call: TRBV2
j_call: TRBJ1-1
cdr3_aa: CAGTGYGTEAFF
cdr3_nt: TGTGCCGGGACAGGGTACGGCACTGAAGCTTTCTTT

d_call: -
clone_size: many
v_call: TRBV12-3/TRBV12-4
j_call: TRBJ1-1
cdr3_aa: CASSSALGHRATEAFF
cdr3_nt: TGTGCCAGCAGTTCTGCCTTGGGACACCGGGCAACTGAAGCTTTCTTT

d_call: -
clone_size: -
v_call: TRBV5-6
j_call: TRBJ2-7
cdr3_aa: CASSFRSRQDREQYF
cdr3_nt: TGTGCCAGCAGTTTCCGCAGTCGACAGGACAGAGAGCAGTACTTC

d_call: -
clone_size: many
v_call: TRBV20-1
j_call: TRBJ1-6
cdr3_aa: CSARIGPRNSPLHF
cdr3_nt: TGCAGTGCTAGGATAGGGCCCCGAAATTCACCCCTCCACTTT

d_call: TRBD1
clone_size: many
v_call: TRBV2
j_call: TRBJ2-3
cdr3_aa: CASSDGGAGGPDTQYF
cdr3_nt: TGTGCCAGCAGCGACGGCGGGGCAGGGGGCCCAGATACGCAGTATTTT

d_call: -
clone_size: many
v_call: TRBV6-1
j_call: TRBJ2-7
cdr3_aa: CASSEASGGDEQYF
cdr3_nt: TGTGCCAGCAGTGAAGCGTCCGGGGGCGACGAGCAGTACTTC

d_call: -
clone_size: medium-sized
v_call: TRBV28
j_call: TRBJ1-5
cdr3_aa: CASSLWGAFQPQHF
cdr3_nt: TGTGCCAGCAGTTTGTGGGGGGCTTTTCAGCCCCAGCATTTT

d_call: -
clone_size: many
v_call: TRBV6-1
j_call: TRBJ2-1
cdr3_aa: CASSYPLALEQFF
cdr3_nt: TGTGCCAGCAGTTATCCCCTAGCTCTTGAGCAGTTCTTC

d_call: -
clone_size: many
v_call: TRBV19
j_call: TRBJ2-7
cdr3_aa: CASSTSEGVYEQYF
cdr3_nt: TGTGCCAGTAGTACTTCGGAGGGTGTTTACGAGCAGTACTTC

d_call: TRBD1
clone_size: medium-sized
v_call: TRBV27
j_call: TRBJ1-1
cdr3_aa: CASSLSRQGTEAFF
cdr3_nt: TGTGCCAGCAGTTTGTCCCGACAGGGCACTGAAGCTTTCTTT

d_call: -
clone_size: many
v_call: TRBV6-2/TRBV6-3
j_call: TRBJ1-4
cdr3_aa: CASSYSLQLLNEKLFF
cdr3_nt: TGTGCCAGCAGTTACTCGTTGCAGCTACTTAATGAAAAACTGTTTTTT

d_call: -
clone_size: medium-sized
v_call: TRBV27
j_call: TRBJ2-1
cdr3_aa: CASSLGLTDNKQFF
cdr3_nt: TGTGCCAGCAGTTTAGGCCTAACAGACAATAAGCAGTTCTTC

d_call: -
clone_size: few
v_call: TRBV19
j_call: TRBJ1-5
cdr3_aa: CASSIKWGPQHF
cdr3_nt: TGTGCCAGTAGTATCAAGTGGGGGCCCCAGCATTTT

d_call: TRBD2
clone_size: -
v_call: TRBV24-1
j_call: TRBJ2-1
cdr3_aa: CATSERLAGGPHEQLF
cdr3_nt: TGTGCCACCAGTGAACGACTAGCGGGGGGGCCCCATGAGCAGCTCTTC

d_call: -
clone_size: few
v_call: TRBV19
j_call: TRBJ2-5
cdr3_aa: CASSSGGSYQETQYF
cdr3_nt: TGTGCCAGTTCGTCGGGGGGCAGCTACCAAGAGACCCAGTACTTC

d_call: -
clone_size: -
v_call: TRBV28
j_call: TRBJ1-6
cdr3_aa: CARSLDNSPPHF
cdr3_nt: TGTGCCAGAAGCCTTGATAATTCACCCCCCCACTTT

d_call: -
clone_size: many
v_call: TRBV12-3/TRBV12-4
j_call: TRBJ2-5
cdr3_aa: CASRHLAAQETQYF
cdr3_nt: TGTGCCAGCAGACACCTCGCAGCACAAGAGACCCAGTACTTC

d_call: -
clone_size: many
v_call: TRBV4-1
j_call: TRBJ2-1
cdr3_aa: CASSHLGQEYNEQFF
cdr3_nt: TGCGCCAGCAGCCACCTTGGGCAGGAGTACAATGAGCAGTTCTTC

d_call: TRBD1
clone_size: few
v_call: TRBV19
j_call: TRBJ1-2
cdr3_aa: CASRTSQGGGPSFYGYTF
cdr3_nt: TGTGCCAGTAGAACCTCGCAGGGAGGGGGCCCAAGTTTCTATGGCTACACCTTC

d_call: TRBD1
clone_size: many
v_call: TRBV6-1
j_call: TRBJ2-1
cdr3_aa: CASSLPGTGGEQFF
cdr3_nt: TGTGCCAGCAGCCTCCCGGGGACAGGGGGTGAGCAGTTCTTC

d_call: TRBD2
clone_size: many
v_call: TRBV6-1
j_call: TRBJ2-3
cdr3_aa: CASSESAWGGYTQYF
cdr3_nt: TGTGCCAGCAGTGAGTCCGCTTGGGGGGGGTATACGCAGTATTTT

d_call: -
clone_size: many
v_call: TRBV4-1
j_call: TRBJ1-5
cdr3_aa: CASSQYRVEEPQHF
cdr3_nt: TGCGCCAGCAGCCAATACAGGGTAGAGGAGCCCCAGCATTTT

d_call: TRBD1
clone_size: -
v_call: TRBV27
j_call: TRBJ1-5
cdr3_aa: CASSHTGDNQPQHF
cdr3_nt: TGTGCCAGCAGCCATACAGGGGACAATCAGCCCCAGCATTTT

d_call: TRBD1
clone_size: few
v_call: TRBV12-3/TRBV12-4
j_call: TRBJ2-1
cdr3_aa: CASSHHWDRGNNEQFF
cdr3_nt: TGTGCCAGCAGCCATCACTGGGACAGGGGGAACAATGAGCAGTTCTTC

d_call: -
clone_size: medium-sized
v_call: TRBV6-4
j_call: TRBJ1-1
cdr3_aa: CASSPTANTEAFF
cdr3_nt: TGTGCCAGCAGCCCTACTGCGAACACTGAAGCTTTCTTT

d_call: TRBD1
clone_size: -
v_call: TRBV27
j_call: TRBJ2-7
cdr3_aa: CASSTPRTGVTYEQYF
cdr3_nt: TGTGCCAGCAGTACTCCCCGGACAGGGGTAACCTACGAGCAGTACTTC

d_call: -
clone_size: many
v_call: TRBV28
j_call: TRBJ1-1
cdr3_aa: CASSLWGGNTEAFF
cdr3_nt: TGTGCCAGCAGTTTATGGGGCGGAAACACTGAAGCTTTCTTT

d_call: -
clone_size: -
v_call: TRBV9
j_call: TRBJ2-2
cdr3_aa: CASSVARGDTGELFF
cdr3_nt: TGTGCCAGCAGCGTAGCCAGGGGGGACACCGGGGAGCTGTTTTTT

d_call: -
clone_size: -
v_call: TRBV2
j_call: TRBJ2-7
cdr3_aa: CASSETQGGFHEQYF
cdr3_nt: TGTGCCAGCAGTGAAACCCAGGGGGGTTTCCACGAGCAGTACTTC

d_call: -
clone_size: few
v_call: TRBV19
j_call: TRBJ2-1
cdr3_aa: CASSMSPSGNNEQFF
cdr3_nt: TGTGCCAGTAGTATGAGCCCCAGCGGAAATAATGAGCAGTTCTTC

d_call: -
clone_size: -
v_call: TRBV6-2/TRBV6-3
j_call: TRBJ1-1
cdr3_aa: CVSSDVVRAEAFF
cdr3_nt: TGTGTTAGTAGTGATGTGGTGCGTGCTGAAGCTTTCTTT

d_call: -
clone_size: medium-sized
v_call: TRBV27
j_call: TRBJ1-1
cdr3_aa: CASSFRVNTEAFF
cdr3_nt: TGTGCCAGCAGTTTTCGGGTGAACACTGAAGCTTTCTTT

d_call: TRBD1
clone_size: many
v_call: TRBV28
j_call: TRBJ1-5
cdr3_aa: CASVPADRGNQPQHF
cdr3_nt: TGTGCCAGCGTACCGGCGGACAGGGGAAATCAGCCCCAGCATTTT

d_call: -
clone_size: many
v_call: TRBV12-3/TRBV12-4
j_call: TRBJ1-5
cdr3_aa: CASSLAFVPGGQPQHF
cdr3_nt: TGTGCCAGCAGTTTAGCTTTTGTTCCCGGGGGGCAGCCCCAGCATTTT

d_call: -
clone_size: many
v_call: TRBV28
j_call: TRBJ1-2
cdr3_aa: CASSFRAAGGYTF
cdr3_nt: TGTGCCAGCAGTTTCCGGGCCGCGGGTGGCTACACCTTC

d_call: -
clone_size: many
v_call: TRBV3-1
j_call: TRBJ1-5
cdr3_aa: CASSQKGQSNQPQHF
cdr3_nt: TGTGCCAGCAGCCAAAAGGGACAAAGCAATCAGCCCCAGCATTTT

d_call: TRBD1
clone_size: few
v_call: TRBV12-5
j_call: TRBJ2-7
cdr3_aa: CASGFGGQGYEQYF
cdr3_nt: TGTGCTAGTGGTTTCGGGGGACAGGGCTACGAGCAGTACTTC

d_call: -
clone_size: -
v_call: TRBV16
j_call: TRBJ2-1
cdr3_aa: CASSQQLLAPPYNEQFF
cdr3_nt: TGTGCCAGCAGCCAACAATTGCTAGCGCCACCCTACAATGAGCAGTTCTTC

d_call: -
clone_size: -
v_call: TRBV12-3/TRBV12-4
j_call: TRBJ2-4
cdr3_aa: CASSLQNIQYF
cdr3_nt: TGTGCCAGCAGTTTACAAAACATTCAGTACTTC

d_call: TRBD1
clone_size: -
v_call: TRBV13
j_call: TRBJ2-1
cdr3_aa: CASSSEGGSSYNEQFF
cdr3_nt: TGTGCCAGCAGCTCGGAAGGGGGCAGTTCCTACAATGAGCAGTTCTTC

d_call: -
clone_size: many
v_call: TRBV6-1
j_call: TRBJ2-2
cdr3_aa: CASRPLRQAPPNTGELFF
cdr3_nt: TGTGCCAGCAGGCCACTCCGACAGGCTCCCCCGAACACCGGGGAGCTGTTTTTT

d_call: TRBD2
clone_size: many
v_call: TRBV7-2
j_call: TRBJ2-1
cdr3_aa: CASSGLLSSYNEQFF
cdr3_nt: TGTGCCAGCTCGGGACTATTAAGCTCCTACAATGAGCAGTTCTTC

d_call: -
clone_size: many
v_call: TRBV4-2
j_call: TRBJ2-7
cdr3_aa: CASSLHFSYEQYF
cdr3_nt: TGTGCCAGCAGCCTTCACTTTTCCTACGAGCAGTACTTC